This TCR beta chain was sequenced in a study of shared clonotypes between healthy human individuals (dated by TCRdb to about 2020). About the study as a whole: Two women and a few men aged 18 to 49 years were included in the cohort. To estimate repertoire size and how much clonotypes are shared between individuals, the study performed deep sequencing of blood TCR repertoires from five healthy adults. For each donor, three plates each were used for CD4 naive and CD4 memory, two plates were used for CD8 naive, and one plate was used for CD8 memory. Each donor's leukapheresis produced roughly between roughly 0.9 and 9 billion PBMCs. To increase sequencing depth and limit assay-specific biases, TCR repertoire library preparation and sequencing were carried out by different laboratories using diverse techniques. The paper's findings and limits, for the study overall: About 4.5% of naive CD4, 3.5% of naive CD8, about 2.4% of memory CD4, and about 0.4% of memory CD8 clonotypes were shared across several donors. The small number of donors limited the genetic and exposure-history diversity represented. Based on pairwise subsampling, the degree of clonotype sharing among donors was expected to be affected by sequencing depth. Naive subsets generally had larger estimated clonotype richness than memory subsets did. Sampling was restricted to blood, and TCR repertoires in tissue are likely to differ from TCR repertoires in blood. Rarefaction of sorted-subset datasets indicated incomplete sequencing despite the large sequencing depth. Higher generation probabilities were observed for clonotypes shared by all four sorted-subset donors than for non-shared clonotypes.

With respect to this clone: The antigen this receptor binds is unknown. Base qualities are missing; no much larger clone stands one base away.

The donors were healthy, HIV-negative adults with no recently reported acute infections or vaccinations. Only Caucasian adults living in Nashville, Tennessee, USA were represented among the donors. CD4+ T cells were enriched by magnetic negative selection, after which naive cells were positively selected on CD45RA and the negative fraction was taken as the memory subset. Blood was collected by leukapheresis, and PBMCs were isolated by Ficoll-Histopaque density gradient centrifugation and then cryopreserved in liquid nitrogen vapor phase. Analytical flow cytometry was used to check the purity and quantity of each magnetically sorted T cell population. From each sorted fraction, genomic DNA was isolated and quantified by UV absorbance on a Nanodrop 2000c. Using the deep immunoSEQ assay, multiplex PCR amplified TCR CDR3 regions from genomic DNA. Genomic DNA extracted from each cell subset was distributed evenly over all wells of several immunoSEQ 96-well plates, and each plate served as one replicate. For sorted subsets, approximately 190 ng of genomic DNA, equivalent to tens of thousands of T cell genomes, went into each replicate PCR. The purified libraries were quantified using a Qubit 3.0 fluorometer, sized with a Bioanalyzer 2100, and then quantified again using the KAPA Library Quantification kit. Every immunoSEQ 96-well plate was sequenced on a separate single-read 150-cycle Illumina NextSeq 550 flow cell. The source study handled its data this way. Because the immunoSEQ output included only junctional sequences and no quality scores, the filtering could not be the same as the filtering used for full-length reads. Sequences were annotated with PyIR, a Python wrapper for IgBLAST v1.9, and V/J genes and CDR3 were assigned using IMGT germline references. Reads with weak V/J assignments (E-value above 1e-6), missing CDR3, stop codons, out-of-frame junctions, or ambiguous translated residues were removed. V3J clonotypes were defined as sequences sharing the same inferred V gene, J gene, and CDR3 amino acid sequence. Percentage overlap between repertoires was calculated by dividing the number of shared unique clonotypes by the size of the smaller repertoire. Repertoire richness was assessed with RTK rarefaction, the Chao1 estimator, and Recon v2.1 estimates of unobserved clonotypes. OLGA was used to compute generation probabilities for all TCRbeta clonotypes that the gDNA method yielded from a few donors. Entries here come from immuneACCESS through TCRdb and include only in-frame sequences with V and J called. Some clones fail to appear in such tables; in the studies checked, an unresolved V gene covers under half of the shortfall, and the cause of the remainder is unknown. The DNA was the basis for D and trimming; V, J and clone size are from that table. This sample is represented by nearly 750,000 clones; 55% to 75% of them were singletons. Clones ranked in the top ten supply about 1.7% of the sample.

This clonotype originated in a woman under 40 in good health. The material sequenced was memory CD4+ T cells sorted from blood. The sample's cell subset or site, from its label and the paper: CD45RA-negative fraction.

The bases are TGTGCCAGCAGCTTAGCACAGGGGGTCCAAGAGACCCAGTACTTC. This gives the protein CASSLAQGVQETQYF. The chain is made from TRBV7-9 and TRBJ2-5; TRBD1 lines up with 8 middle nucleotides. The germline V and J ends show losses of 0 bases and 1 base respectively, and no gene match explains 1 base of the junction. Per the germline V gene (reference sequence), SEHNR is the CDR1 and FQNEAQ is the CDR2. From cysteine to phenylalanine, the CDR3 is 15 amino acids long. The sequence is cut down to CDR3 DNA, 45 bases in frame from base 1.